The clone carrying this T cell receptor (beta chain) was seen only once. Its specificity is not known. An end of the junction does not agree with germline; a read error may underlie this. Joint extraction of RNA and DNA used about 17-33 mg of bulk tissue that was unsorted. The patients had histopathologically diagnosed primary liver carcinoma, and their disease was treated by surgical resection. This sample stems from a study of tumor-infiltrating lymphocytes in primary liver carcinoma. Across the whole study: Tumor stage was T1-T3 N0M0, and tumor size was 4.2 to 10 cm across. Sample yields, roughly 3.5 to 7.13 million productive TCRbeta reads, were similar across the tissue types.

Study-wide results and caveats: Top clones occupying all five tumor regions numbered only about 8-24%.

The CDR3 has 15 amino acids. Per the germline V gene, CDR1 is MNHNY and CDR2 is SVGAGI (reference sequence). The input was roughly 0.5 ug total RNA; TCR beta cDNA was made from it with a constant-region primer. Three rounds of nested multiplex PCR with slightly modified ARM-PCR produced TCR beta libraries. Forward primers for TRBV1-TRBV30 and a C-beta reverse primer served the first two PCR rounds, at 10 cycles each. TCRdb re-called the multiplex PCR reads with MiXCR, one entry per CDR3 protein. The table includes more than 30,000 distinct CDR3 sequences, less than 80% detected once. Sequencing was done on a sample of liver tumor tissue from sampling region 5. The subset here: tumor region T5, tumor centre. The receptor's source is a man aged 35 to 55 with primary liver carcinoma and hepatitis B virus infection. V and J are TRBV6-6 and TRBJ2-7; D may be TRBD2 (5 bases). CDR3 protein: CANSHSGKPTYEQYF. In nucleotides, the CDR3 is TGTGCCAACAGTCACTCCGGGAAACCTACATACGAGCAGTACTTC.